This TCR beta chain was retrieved from a study of vaccination effects on CD4 cells after COVID-19. Whole-study findings and limits: Marked clonal contraction of infection- and vaccine-induced clones was seen late after vaccination.

Antigen-specific CD4+ T cell clonotypes were called by their expansion after viral peptide-pool culture in ViraFEST. When less than 12 days of culture had elapsed, CD4+ T cells were isolated. Vaccination of participants consisted of two doses of either the BNT162b2 or mRNA-1273 vaccine. Researchers reported culturing a few million PBMC in each well, adding 8 to 10 IU/ml IL-2 and 10 ug/ml peptides. On both days 3 and 7, half of the culture medium was replaced with IL-2 medium. A note on this clone: What it recognizes is unknown.

This table comes from immunoSEQ multiplex PCR, and its TCRdb copy is limited to in-frame clones, with some not included. The table records tens of thousands of clones, 72% of them present only once. Germline values: CDR1 SNHLY, CDR2 FYNNEI. The CDR3 totals 12 residues. The V end was cut by 6 bases, the J end by 4 bases, with 9 bases between. This TCR was recovered from a human donor who received a COVID-19 vaccine. The chain is built from TRBV2 and TRBJ2-5; D remains ambiguous. The sequences come from CD4+ T cells from PBMCs cultured with HCoV-229E spike peptides, collected after COVID-19 vaccination. CDR3 sequence reads: CASRLDGETQYF. CDR3 coding DNA: TGTGCCAGCAGATTGGACGGAGAGACCCAGTACTTC.